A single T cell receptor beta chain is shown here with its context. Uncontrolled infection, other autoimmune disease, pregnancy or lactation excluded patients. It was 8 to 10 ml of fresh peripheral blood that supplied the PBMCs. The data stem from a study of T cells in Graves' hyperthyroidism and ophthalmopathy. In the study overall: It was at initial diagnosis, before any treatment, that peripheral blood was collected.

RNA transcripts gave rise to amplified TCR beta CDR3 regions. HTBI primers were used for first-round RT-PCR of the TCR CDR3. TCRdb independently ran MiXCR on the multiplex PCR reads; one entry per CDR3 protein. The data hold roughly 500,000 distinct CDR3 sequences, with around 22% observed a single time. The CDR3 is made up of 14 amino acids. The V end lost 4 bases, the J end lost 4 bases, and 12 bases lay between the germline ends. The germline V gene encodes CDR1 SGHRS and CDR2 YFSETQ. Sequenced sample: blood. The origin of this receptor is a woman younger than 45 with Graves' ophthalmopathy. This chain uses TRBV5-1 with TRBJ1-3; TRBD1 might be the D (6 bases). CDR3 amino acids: CASSPGASGNTIYF. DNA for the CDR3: TGCGCCAGCAGCCCGGGGGCGTCCGGAAACACCATATATTTT.